This T cell receptor (beta chain) was found in a study of CD8 T cells in ankylosing spondylitis. There are a few counts of this clonotype. Antigen: not known. As the method for making TCR beta libraries, quantitative 5'-RACE with molecular barcodes was used. TCRdb redid the calling of the 5' RACE reads with MiXCR, one entry per CDR3 protein. Altogether around 450,000 distinct CDR3 sequences are present, roughly a quarter being singletons, with the ten largest covering approximately 1%. Study-wide results and caveats: Disease-linked clones bore a CD8+ phenotype and were relatively rare in peripheral blood. A TCR beta motif of about 8 highly homologous variants seemed to mark ankylosing spondylitis blood. Matched synovial fluid from ankylosing spondylitis patients was reported to be enriched for disease-linked clones. Past studies reported some motif variants in reactive arthritis synovial fluid and blood.

The sample comprised blood, either unsorted or a sorted T cell fraction (not recorded which). The TCR was taken from a male donor with ankylosing spondylitis.

The CDR3 DNA follows: TGTGCCAGCAGTTTAGCAGGGGCTAACGCCTACGAGCAGTACTTC. It translates to CASSLAGANAYEQYF. The chain is built from TRBV12-3 or TRBV12-4 and TRBJ2-7; TRBD1 is a possible D gene (5 bases). The V gene lost 0 bases and the J gene lost 2 bases, with 11 bases spanning the gap. This CDR3 is 15 amino acids long.